This T cell receptor beta chain is drawn from a study of T cell changes during pregnancy in multiple sclerosis. Germline-derived CDR1 and CDR2 are MNHNS and SASEGT. V lost 0 bases and J 2 bases, leaving 5 bases between the germline ends. The CDR3 runs to 15 residues. Profiled with immunoSEQ multiplex PCR; TCRdb holds only in-frame clones, not every one. The sample includes 60,000 to 95,000 clones, under 95% of them seen just once. The source was CD4+ T cells from peripheral blood mononuclear cells, collected before pregnancy. The chain is built from TRBV6-1 and TRBJ1-6; D ambiguous. This TCR came from a female donor with multiple sclerosis, enrolled in a pregnancy study. CDR3 in DNA: TGTGCCAGCAGTGAAGCGCCAGCCTATAATTCACCCCTCCACTTT. Encoded protein: CASSEAPAYNSPLHF.